The 16 T cell receptor beta chains below all came from one sample that was sequenced in a study of human T cells and chemical hapten exposure. Someone pulled total RNA out of unfractionated whole blood. Each CDR3 protein gets one entry after TCRdb re-called the 5' RACE reads with MiXCR. The sample holds 110,000 or so distinct CDR3 sequences, roughly 19% seen once. The receptors here all came from a human donor in good health.

This clonotype has only a few counts. V is TRBV11-2 and J is TRBJ1-2; tentatively, D is TRBD1 (6 bases). Per the germline V gene, CDR1 is SGHAT and CDR2 is FQNNGV. CDR3 length: 16 amino acids. Trimming removed 5 bases from V and 2 bases from J, with 18 bases in between. Here the CDR3 reads CASSPRGGFVNYGYTF. The CDR3 nucleotides read TGTGCCAGCAGCCCACGAGGGGGTTTTGTGAACTATGGCTACACCTTC. Full variable domain (outside the CDR3, taken from reference TRBV11-2 and TRBJ1-2): EAGVAQSPRYKIIEKRQSVAFWCNPISGHATLYWYQQILGQGPKLLIQFQNNGVVDDSQLPKDRFSAERLKGVDSTLKIQPAKLEDSAVYLCASSPRGGFVNYGYTFGSGTRLTVV.

This clonotype has only a few counts. The V and J genes are TRBV4-1 and TRBJ1-5, with no clear D. V was shortened by 5 bases and J by 10 bases, with 18 bases between the two germline ends. Germline CDR1 is MGHRA and CDR2 is YSYEKL. This CDR3 is built from 14 residues. For the CDR3, the DNA is TGCGCCAGCAGCTCAATGGTCCTTGGTATACCCCAGCATTTT. Amino acids: CASSSMVLGIPQHF.

The chain combines TRBV7-6 with TRBJ1-6; D not resolved. Looked up from germline, CDR1 is SGHVS and CDR2 is FNYEAQ. The CDR3 runs 15 residues. V shed 4 bases and J shed 0 bases, with 7 bases lying between them. In nucleotides, the CDR3 is TGTGCCAGCAGCTCGATTAGCTCCTATAATTCACCCCTCCACTTT. It codes for CASSSISSYNSPLHF.

The sample holds a few counts of this clonotype. V is TRBV6-6 and J is TRBJ2-4; 7 positions agree with TRBD1. V gave up 6 bases and J gave up 1 base; unmatched junction bases: 6. Looked up from germline, CDR1 is MNHNY and CDR2 is SVGAGI (reference sequence). The CDR3 contains 15 residues. CDR3: CASSNRGLAKNIQYF. As DNA, the CDR3 is TGTGCCAGCAGCAACAGGGGCCTTGCCAAAAACATTCAGTACTTC.

This clonotype occurred many times. The chain is built from TRBV5-1 and TRBJ1-5; tentatively, D is TRBD1 (5 bases). The V gene lost 4 bases and the J gene lost 2 bases, with 10 bases spanning the gap. Germline V gene data show CDR1 as SGHRS and CDR2 as YFSETQ. The CDR3 has 14 residues. CDR3 protein: CASSPRGGNQPQHF. The CDR3 coding sequence is TGCGCCAGCAGCCCGCGGGGGGGCAATCAGCCCCAGCATTTT.

The chain links TRBV29-1 to TRBJ1-2; D remains ambiguous. Trimming stripped 0 bases from V and 4 bases from J, with 12 bases between. The CDR3 is 14 residues long. Looked up from germline, CDR1 is SQVTM and CDR2 is ANQGSEA. Here the CDR3 reads CSVEDRGKGYGYTF. The CDR3 DNA reads as TGCAGCGTTGAAGATCGGGGAAAGGGCTATGGCTACACCTTC.

This clonotype was detected only a few times. The chain joins TRBV28 to TRBJ2-1; D remains ambiguous. This CDR3 comprises 12 residues. The germline V gene encodes CDR1 MDHEN and CDR2 SYDVKM. V was trimmed by 6 bases and J by 8 bases, leaving 11 bases between them. The CDR3 DNA sequence: TGTGCCAGCAGCCTCGCCCCTTATGAGCAGTTCTTC. Translation: CASSLAPYEQFF.

The V call is TRBV29-1, the J call TRBJ2-5, with 8 bases fitting TRBD2. The V and J ends lost 4 bases and 6 bases, in that order; junction bases with no gene match: 16. The V gene's germline CDR1 is SQVTM and CDR2 ANQGSEA. The CDR3 totals 16 residues. This CDR3 reads CSVVAAGGSGGQTQYF. The CDR3 DNA is TGCAGCGTTGTGGCGGCGGGAGGATCGGGTGGGCAGACCCAGTACTTC. The full variable domain, with the rest looked up from reference TRBV29-1 and TRBJ2-5, is SAVISQKPSRDICQRGTSLTIQCQVDSQVTMMFWYRQQPGQSLTLIATANQGSEATYESGFVIDKFPISRPNLTFSTLTVSNMSPEDSSIYLCSVVAAGGSGGQTQYFGPGTRLLVL.

The rearrangement links TRBV7-9 to TRBJ2-3; 12 bases fit TRBD2. CDR1 is SEHNR and CDR2 is FQNEAQ in the germline V gene (reference sequence). With V trimmed by 4 bases and J by 2 bases, 7 bases remained unmatched. The CDR3 is 17 amino acids. The CDR3 reads CASSSITSGRSTDTQYF. The CDR3 DNA sequence: TGTGCCAGCAGCTCGATCACTAGCGGGAGGTCCACAGATACGCAGTATTTT.

This clonotype appeared many times. The J gene is TRBJ2-4, the V gene TRBV20-1, with a tentative D call TRBD2 (6 bases). The CDR3 is made up of 17 amino acids. Trimming pared 6 bases from V and 0 bases from J, leaving 21 bases between. CDR1 and CDR2 from the germline V gene are DFQATT and SNEGSKA (reference sequence). The CDR3 DNA follows: TGCAGTGCCCCGTCCCGGGACTTGAACCTAGCCAAAAACATTCAGTACTTC. Protein sequence: CSAPSRDLNLAKNIQYF.

The V gene is TRBV3-1, the J gene TRBJ1-4; D gene unclear. The CDR3 runs to 14 residues. Germline CDR1 is LGHDT and CDR2 is YNNKEL (reference sequence). The V end lost 0 bases, the J end lost 4 bases, and 6 bases lay between the germline ends. CDR3 region: CASSQDSFNEKLFF. CDR3 nucleotide sequence: TGTGCCAGCAGCCAAGACAGTTTTAATGAAAAACTGTTTTTT. Drawing the rest from reference TRBV3-1 and TRBJ1-4, the complete variable domain is DTAVSQTPKYLVTQMGNDKSIKCEQNLGHDTMYWYKQDSKKFLKIMFSYNNKELIINETVPNRFSPKSPDKAHLNLHINSLELGDSAVYFCASSQDSFNEKLFFGSGTQLSVL.

This clonotype was seen a handful of times. The rearrangement uses TRBV11-2 and TRBJ2-1; the match to TRBD2 covers 7 bases. J lost 8 bases, V lost 6 bases, and 13 bases had no gene match. Per the germline V gene, CDR1 is SGHAT and CDR2 is FQNNGV. The CDR3 extends over 15 amino acids. The CDR3 DNA reads as TGTGCCAGCAGAGAATCAGGCGGGAGTCCCTATGAGCAGTTCTTC. Protein product: CASRESGGSPYEQFF.

This clonotype was recorded a few times. CDR3 region: CASRYRDSARYEQYF. In nucleotides, the CDR3 is TGTGCCAGCCGGTATCGGGACAGCGCCCGCTACGAGCAGTACTTC. The chain employs TRBV12-3 or TRBV12-4 and TRBJ2-7, with TRBD1 identical over 7 bases. The CDR3 has 15 amino acids. With 8 bases clipped from V and 3 bases from J, the junction kept 13 bases outside the gene matches.

This clonotype was observed a few times. V is TRBV6-7 and J is TRBJ2-7, with D possibly being TRBD2 (6 bases). TRBV6-7 is an ORF for which the function is uncertain. V dropped 4 bases and J dropped 3 bases, with 16 bases sitting between them. The CDR3 length is 15 residues. The CDR3, as DNA: TGTGCCAGCAGTTGCCCTAGGGAGGAGGACTACGAGCAGTACTTC. It is translated as CASSCPREEDYEQYF.

This clonotype was observed at least ten times. The chain carries TRBV7-2 and TRBJ1-6; D remains ambiguous. The CDR3 is 15 amino acids. Germline CDR1 SGHTA, CDR2 FQGNSA. The ends were cut back, 4 bases at V and 11 bases at J, with 18 bases in the middle. The CDR3 DNA is TGTGCCAGCAGCTCCAACCTCGCGGGATTGGCACCCCTCCACTTT. It specifies CASSSNLAGLAPLHF.

In its sample, this clonotype was seen a few times. The chain's CDR3 is CASKLVAMNTEAFF. Written as DNA, the CDR3 is TGTGCCAGCAAACTGGTTGCTATGAACACTGAAGCTTTCTTT. The chain combines TRBV28 with TRBJ1-1; D is unclear. Germline CDR1 and CDR2: MDHEN and SYDVKM. The CDR3 loop spans 14 amino acids. V gave up 7 bases and J gave up 0 bases, with 12 bases separating them.